The text below deals with one TCR beta chain. Its specificity is not known. This sample stems from a study of vaccination and CD4 T cells after COVID-19. Study at large: Two of the convalescents were Hispanic, and convalescents were six males and four females. The authors used overlapping spike peptides from SARS-CoV-2, HCoV-NL63, HCoV-OC43 and HCoV-229E to stimulate cells.

The treatment here: approximately nine-day PBMC culture with coronavirus spike peptide pools or control peptides (ViraFEST assay). Wells contained 1.9 million or so PBMCs each, and these were cultured with around 9.6 IU/ml IL-2 and approximately 10 ug/ml peptide pools. Researchers used the Oncomine TCR Beta short-read assay to sequence DNA from cultured CD4+ T cells. Cultured CD4+ T cells were the source of extracted genomic DNA. MiXCR, applied by TCRdb to the PCR reads, yields one record per CDR3 protein. The sample consists of around 13,000 distinct CDR3 sequences, roughly three quarters of them appearing once. Germline lookup yields CDR1 LGHNA and CDR2 YNFKEQ. V was trimmed by 0 bases and J by 7 bases, leaving 21 bases between them. The CDR3 is made up of 17 amino acids.

The sequencing sample was made of CD4+ T cells from blood, cultured in vitro. The TCR was taken from a human donor who had recovered from COVID-19. The chain couples TRBV4-2 to TRBJ1-2; D is undetermined. DNA of the CDR3: TGTGCCAGCAGCCAAGACCCCGCGGCAGTAGGACCCTTTGGCTACACCTTC. Encoded protein: CASSQDPAAVGPFGYTF.